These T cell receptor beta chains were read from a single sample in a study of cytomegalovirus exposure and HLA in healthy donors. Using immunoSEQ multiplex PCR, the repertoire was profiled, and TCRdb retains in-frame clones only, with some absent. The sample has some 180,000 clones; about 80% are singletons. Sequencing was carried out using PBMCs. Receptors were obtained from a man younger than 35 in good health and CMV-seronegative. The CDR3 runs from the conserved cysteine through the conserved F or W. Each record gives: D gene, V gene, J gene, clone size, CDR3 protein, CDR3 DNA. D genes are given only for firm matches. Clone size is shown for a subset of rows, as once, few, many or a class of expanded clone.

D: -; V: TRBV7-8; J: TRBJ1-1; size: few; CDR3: CASSQPRRQGMFGVNTEAFF; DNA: TGTGCCAGCAGCCAACCCCGCCGGCAGGGGATGTTTGGGGTGAACACTGAAGCTTTCTTT
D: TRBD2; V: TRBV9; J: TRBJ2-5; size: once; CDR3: CASSVEGGRARETQYF; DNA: TGTGCCAGCAGCGTAGAGGGCGGGAGGGCCCGGGAGACCCAGTACTTC
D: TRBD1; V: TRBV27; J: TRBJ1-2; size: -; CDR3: CASSFRTGTNYGYTF; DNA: TGTGCCAGCAGTTTTCGGACAGGAACTAACTATGGCTACACCTTC
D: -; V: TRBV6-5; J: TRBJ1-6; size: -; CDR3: CASSYSRGLWDSPLHF; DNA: TGTGCCAGCAGTTACTCGCGAGGGCTTTGGGATTCACCCCTCCACTTT
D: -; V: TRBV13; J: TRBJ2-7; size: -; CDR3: CASSLAGAGSYEQYF; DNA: TGTGCCAGCAGCTTAGCGGGAGCCGGCTCCTACGAGCAGTACTTC
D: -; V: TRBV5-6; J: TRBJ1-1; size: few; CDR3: CASSLGSGQLNTEAFF; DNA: TGTGCCAGCAGCTTGGGGTCGGGACAACTGAACACTGAAGCTTTCTTT
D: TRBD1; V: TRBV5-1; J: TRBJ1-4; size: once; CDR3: CASSRRQGDEKLFF; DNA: TGCGCCAGCAGCAGGAGACAGGGGGATGAAAAACTGTTTTTT
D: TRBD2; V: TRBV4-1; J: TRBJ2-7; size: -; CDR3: CASSQDLSGGGYEQYF; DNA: TGCGCCAGCAGCCAAGATCTAAGCGGGGGTGGCTACGAGCAGTACTTC
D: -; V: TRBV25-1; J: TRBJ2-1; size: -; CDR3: CASSEGTQVQFF; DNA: TGTGCCAGCAGTGAAGGTACCCAGGTGCAGTTCTTC
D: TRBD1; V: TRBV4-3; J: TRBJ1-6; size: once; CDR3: CASSPKIVAGQLDSPLHF; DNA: TGCGCCAGCAGCCCCAAGATAGTAGCGGGACAGCTTGATTCACCCCTCCACTTT
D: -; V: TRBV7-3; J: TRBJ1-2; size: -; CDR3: CASSPGGDNYGYTF; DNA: TGTGCCAGCAGCCCTGGCGGTGACAACTATGGCTACACCTTC
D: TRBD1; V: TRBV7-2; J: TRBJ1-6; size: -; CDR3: CASSLRSAGGNSPLHF; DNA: TGTGCCAGCAGCTTACGGTCTGCAGGGGGTAATTCACCCCTCCACTTT
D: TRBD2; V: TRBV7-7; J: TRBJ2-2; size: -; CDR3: CASGQGTTSVNTGELFF; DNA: TGTGCTAGCGGCCAGGGGACGACTAGCGTAAACACCGGGGAGCTGTTTTTT
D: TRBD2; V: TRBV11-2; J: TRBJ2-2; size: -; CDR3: CASSLVSSGMTGELFF; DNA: TGTGCCAGCAGCTTAGTTTCTAGCGGGATGACCGGGGAGCTGTTTTTT
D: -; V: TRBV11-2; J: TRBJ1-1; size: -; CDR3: CASRPFQTGNTEAFF; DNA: TGTGCCAGCAGACCGTTTCAGACAGGGAACACTGAAGCTTTCTTT
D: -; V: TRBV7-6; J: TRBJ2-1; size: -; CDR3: CASSLNRDFIDEQFF; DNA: TGTGCCAGCAGCTTGAACAGGGATTTCATCGATGAGCAGTTCTTC
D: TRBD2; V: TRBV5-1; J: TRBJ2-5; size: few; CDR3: CASSSAGGQGETQYF; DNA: TGCGCCAGCAGCTCGGCGGGAGGCCAGGGAGAGACCCAGTACTTC
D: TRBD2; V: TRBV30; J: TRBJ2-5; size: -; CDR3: CAWGTSRETQYF; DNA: TGTGCCTGGGGGACTAGCAGAGAGACCCAGTACTTC
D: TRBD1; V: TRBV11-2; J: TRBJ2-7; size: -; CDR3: CASSSLTGYYEQYF; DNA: TGTGCCAGCAGCTCACTGACAGGGTACTACGAGCAGTACTTC
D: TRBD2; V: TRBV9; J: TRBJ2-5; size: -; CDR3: CASSVGGGAQETQYF; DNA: TGTGCCAGCAGCGTTGGCGGGGGGGCCCAAGAGACCCAGTACTTC
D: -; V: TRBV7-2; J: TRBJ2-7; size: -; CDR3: CASSFLRFEQYF; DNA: TGTGCCAGCAGCTTCCTACGATTCGAGCAGTACTTC
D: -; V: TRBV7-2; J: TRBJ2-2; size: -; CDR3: CASSLGDFNTGELFF; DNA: TGTGCCAGCAGCTTAGGTGACTTTAACACCGGGGAGCTGTTTTTT
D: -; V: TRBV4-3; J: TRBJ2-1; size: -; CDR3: CASSPRVVYNEQFF; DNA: TGCGCCAGCAGCCCCCGCGTGGTCTACAATGAGCAGTTCTTC
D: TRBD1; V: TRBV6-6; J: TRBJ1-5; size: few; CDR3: CASSFGQGVGNQPQHF; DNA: TGTGCCAGCAGTTTCGGACAGGGCGTAGGAAATCAGCCCCAGCATTTT
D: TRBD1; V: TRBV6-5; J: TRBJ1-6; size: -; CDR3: CASRRDSGNSPLHF; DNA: TGTGCCAGCAGACGGGACAGTGGGAATTCACCCCTCCACTTT
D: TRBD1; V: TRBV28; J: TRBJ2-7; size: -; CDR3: CASSSGQEVSDEQYF; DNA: TGTGCCAGCAGTTCGGGACAGGAGGTTTCGGACGAGCAGTACTTC
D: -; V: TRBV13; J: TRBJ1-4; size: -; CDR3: CASSLDRWNEKLFF; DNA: TGTGCCAGCAGCCTCGACAGGTGGAATGAAAAACTGTTTTTT